These 30 T cell receptor beta chains originate from one sample sequenced in a study of cytotoxic CD8 clonotypes in ibrutinib-treated CLL. Method: immunoSEQ multiplex PCR; TCRdb's copy keeps in-frame clones and lacks some. The sample records approximately 100,000 clones, more than 55% being singletons. Source: PBMCs, taken after 24 months of ibrutinib treatment. These receptors were taken from a human donor with chronic lymphocytic leukemia.

This sequence joins TRBV7-6 and TRBJ2-7; D may be TRBD1 (7 bases). Per germline, CDR1 SGHVS and CDR2 FNYEAQ. Trimming stripped 5 bases from V and 3 bases from J, with 26 bases between. The CDR3 extends over 18 amino acids. As DNA, the CDR3 is TGTGCCAGCAGCCAAACTAGAGGTGGGGGGACAGAGATCTACGAGCAGTACTTC. Amino acid sequence: CASSQTRGGGTEIYEQYF.

V usage is TRBV2 and J usage is TRBJ2-1, with TRBD2 identical over 12 bases. The germline gives CDR1 SNHLY, CDR2 FYNNEI. V shed 4 bases and J 9 bases; nucleotides not matched to a gene: 13. The CDR3 loop spans 17 amino acids. The CDR3 DNA follows: TGTGCCAGCAGTGGCTGGACCCTAGCGGGGGGGCCAGGTGAGCAGTTCTTC. It is translated as CASSGWTLAGGPGEQFF.

This chain uses TRBV7-9 with TRBJ2-6; 9 nucleotides agree with TRBD1. Germline CDR1 reads SEHNR; CDR2 reads FQNEAQ (reference sequence). Trimming took 5 bases from V and 9 from J; bases not matched to a gene: 8. The CDR3 sequence is 15 residues long. The CDR3 protein is CASSHRDRAVNVLTF. Here the CDR3 DNA reads TGTGCCAGCAGCCATAGGGACAGGGCCGTCAACGTCCTGACTTTC.

This chain connects TRBV7-8 to TRBJ1-1; the D is unclear. The V gene's germline CDR1 is SGHVS and CDR2 FQNEAQ. V shed 2 bases and J shed 1 base, with 5 bases lying between them. The CDR3 runs to 13 residues. CDR3 sequence: CASSLPGNTEAFF. CDR3 nucleotides: TGTGCCAGCAGCTTACCAGGGAACACTGAAGCTTTCTTT.

The chain joins TRBV28 to TRBJ2-6; 9 bases match TRBD1. Trimming at V came to 6 bases and at J to 3 bases, leaving 9 bases not matched to a gene. Germline V CDR1 and CDR2: MDHEN, SYDVKM. The CDR3 has 17 residues. The CDR3 nucleotides read TGTGCCAGCAGCCCCACAGGGGGCGGGGATGGGGCCAACGTCCTGACTTTC. Its protein is CASSPTGGGDGANVLTF.

The chain has TRBV4-2 and TRBJ2-1, with D perhaps matching TRBD1 (7 bases). The CDR3 consists of 15 residues. Germline V CDR1 and CDR2: LGHNA, YNFKEQ. Trimming removed 0 bases at V and 8 bases at J, with 14 bases between. CDR3 nucleotides: TGTGCCAGCAGCCAAGATGGTGGAGGGGGCTATGAGCAGTTCTTC. Its translation is CASSQDGGGGYEQFF.

The chain uses TRBV7-2 and TRBJ2-3; 11 nucleotides match TRBD2. The CDR3 sequence is 16 residues long. Looked up from germline, CDR1 is SGHTA and CDR2 is FQGNSA. The V segment lost 3 bases and the J segment 1 base; nucleotides outside the gene matches: 3. The CDR3 loop is CASSLRSGGGTDTQYF. DNA of the CDR3: TGTGCCAGCAGCTTGCGTAGCGGGGGGGGCACAGATACGCAGTATTTT.

J is TRBJ2-3 and V is TRBV9; 13 bases map to TRBD2. Germline-derived CDR1 and CDR2 are SGDLS and YYNGEE. CDR3 length: 16 amino acids. With V trimmed by 4 bases and J by 2 bases, 4 bases remained unmatched. The CDR3 DNA follows: TGTGCCAGCAGCTCGGGACTAGCGGGGAACACAGATACGCAGTATTTT. Residues: CASSSGLAGNTDTQYF.

The chain combines TRBV25-1 with TRBJ2-3, with D possibly TRBD1 on 5 matching bases. The germline gives CDR1 MGHDK, CDR2 SYGVNS. Trimming removed 3 bases from V and 2 bases from J, with 9 bases in between. This CDR3 spans 14 amino acids. The CDR3 coding sequence is TGTGCCAGCAGTGAGGACAAGCTCACAGATACGCAGTATTTT. Its translation is CASSEDKLTDTQYF.

The J gene is TRBJ2-1, the V gene TRBV6-5; no definite D call. The germline V gene encodes CDR1 MNHEY and CDR2 SVGAGI. CDR3 length: 13 residues. Trimming left V 5 bases short and J 4 bases short, with 9 bases between. CDR3 region: CASSSDSYNEQFF. The CDR3, as DNA: TGTGCCAGCAGTAGTGACTCTTACAATGAGCAGTTCTTC.

CDR3 nucleotides: TGTGCCAGCAGCCCTACTAGCGGGGGGCCGGGAGATACGCAGTATTTT. Amino acids: CASSPTSGGPGDTQYF. The chain combines TRBV7-3 with TRBJ2-3; the match to TRBD2 covers 12 bases. The germline CDR1 and CDR2 sequences are SGHTA and FQGTGA. The CDR3 loop spans 16 amino acids. After removal of 5 bases from V and 5 bases from J, the junction contained 8 bases not matched to a gene.

The J gene is TRBJ1-5, the V gene TRBV19; TRBD1 is a possible D gene (6 bases). The CDR3 consists of 14 residues. V was clipped by 7 bases and J by 6 bases, with 16 bases between them. Germline V lookup: CDR1 LNHDA, CDR2 SQIVND (reference sequence). Written as DNA, the CDR3 is TGTGCCAGTACGCGCGGGGCAGGGGTTCAGCCCCAGCATTTT. This codes for CASTRGAGVQPQHF.

The CDR3 region is CASSQILNYGYTF. The CDR3 nucleotides read TGTGCCAGCAGTCAGATCCTAAACTATGGCTACACCTTC. The chain employs TRBV28 and TRBJ1-2, with D uncertain. The CDR3 length is 13 residues. Trimming took off 5 bases at V and 2 bases at J, with 9 bases between the two ends. Germline loops: CDR1 MDHEN, CDR2 SYDVKM.

The V and J genes are TRBV5-1 and TRBJ1-4, with D maybe TRBD1 (6 bases). Between the trimmed V and J ends, which lost 3 bases and 3 bases, there was a span of 6 bases. Germline V gene sequence: CDR1 SGHRS, CDR2 YFSETQ. The CDR3 has 13 residues. CDR3 bases: TGCGCCAGCAGCTGGACAGCTAATGAAAAACTGTTTTTT. This encodes CASSWTANEKLFF.

The rearrangement links TRBV6-1 to TRBJ1-5; TRBD1 agrees at 7 bases. Germline V gene lookup returns CDR1 MNHNS and CDR2 SASEGT. Trimming removed 5 bases from V and 7 bases from J; junction bases left unmatched: 8. This CDR3 has 14 residues. The CDR3 is CASSSRGWDQPQHF. The DNA of the CDR3 is TGTGCCAGCAGTTCCAGGGGGTGGGACCAGCCCCAGCATTTT.

The chain links TRBV5-6 to TRBJ1-2; 7 bases align to TRBD1. The germline gives CDR1 SGHDT, CDR2 YYEEEE. The CDR3 spans 13 residues. CDR3: CASARQGAYGYTF. In nucleotides, the CDR3 is TGTGCTAGCGCCCGACAGGGTGCCTATGGCTACACCTTC.

The chain employs TRBV28 and TRBJ1-2; unclear D gene. In germline, CDR1 is MDHEN, CDR2 SYDVKM. The V and J ends lost 3 bases and 5 bases respectively, with 7 bases between them. The CDR3 is made up of 12 amino acids. The CDR3 loop is CASSFGSYGYTF. CDR3 bases: TGTGCCAGCAGTTTCGGCAGTTATGGCTACACCTTC.

The chain employs TRBV18 and TRBJ1-3; no firm D call. Germline V lookup: CDR1 KGHSH, CDR2 LQKENI. Trimming stripped 3 bases from V and 0 bases from J, with 6 bases between. This CDR3 comprises 14 residues. For the CDR3, the DNA is TGTGCCAGCTCACCCCGGGACTCTGGAAACACCATATATTTT. Translated: CASSPRDSGNTIYF.

J is TRBJ2-1 and V is TRBV7-2; 7 positions match TRBD2. The germline V gene has CDR1 SGHTA and CDR2 FQGNSA. The J segment lost 6 bases and the V segment lost 4 bases, leaving 12 bases of the junction unmatched. The CDR3 has 16 residues. As DNA, the CDR3 is TGTGCCAGCAGCTCCTCGAGGACGGGGGGTTCCAATGAGCAGTTCTTC. This codes for CASSSSRTGGSNEQFF.

This clone was detected a few times. This chain uses TRBV11-3 with TRBJ1-2, with 10 bases fitting TRBD1. The CDR3 contains 15 residues. Looked up from germline, CDR1 is SGHNT and CDR2 is YENEEA. V shed 5 bases, J shed 7 bases, and the junction held 10 bases outside the gene matches. As DNA, the CDR3 is TGTGCCAGCAGCCCCGGGACAGGGGCTGGGGGTGGCTACACCTTC. Its translation is CASSPGTGAGGGYTF. Supplemented by reference TRBV11-3 and TRBJ1-2, the full variable domain reads EAGVVQSPRYKIIEKKQPVAFWCNPISGHNTLYWYLQNLGQGPELLIRYENEEAVDDSQLPKDRFSAERLKGVDSTLKIQPAELGDSAVYLCASSPGTGAGGGYTFGSGTRLTVV.

This clone was found a few times. This chain links TRBV9 with TRBJ1-2; possibly TRBD1 for D (6 bases). V lost 4 bases and J 8 bases, leaving 18 bases between the germline ends. CDR1 and CDR2 (germline): SGDLS, YYNGEE. CDR3 length: 14 amino acids. CDR3: CASSRDTIVQGYTF. As DNA, the CDR3 is TGTGCCAGCAGCAGGGACACAATCGTTCAGGGCTACACCTTC.

The rearrangement links TRBV19 to TRBJ1-1; D is unclear. Trimming removed 3 bases at V and 1 base at J, with 21 bases between. There are 18 residues in the CDR3. Per the germline V gene, CDR1 is LNHDA and CDR2 is SQIVND (reference sequence). CDR3 DNA sequence: TGTGCCAGTAGTATTTTAGTCCGGAATGATGGACGGAACACTGAAGCTTTCTTT. Its translation: CASSILVRNDGRNTEAFF. The whole variable domain, filled in from reference TRBV19 and TRBJ1-1, reads DGGITQSPKYLFRKEGQNVTLSCEQNLNHDAMYWYRQDPGQGLRLIYYSQIVNDFQKGDIAEGYSVSREKKESFPLTVTSAQKNPTAFYLCASSILVRNDGRNTEAFFGQGTRLTVV.

J is TRBJ2-1 and V is TRBV9; D is perhaps TRBD1 (7 bases). The CDR3 spans 14 residues. Between the trimmed V and J ends, which lost 2 bases and 5 bases, there was a span of 11 bases. Per germline, CDR1 SGDLS and CDR2 YYNGEE. CDR3 DNA: TGTGCCAGCAGCGTCCAGGGGGGAAACAATGAGCAGTTCTTC. Its protein is CASSVQGGNNEQFF.

Only a few counts were recorded for this clone. The gene calls are TRBV9 and TRBJ1-1; no clear D. Trimming cost V 1 base and J 3 bases, with 7 bases left between them. Per the germline V gene, CDR1 is SGDLS and CDR2 is YYNGEE. This CDR3 has 13 amino acids. CDR3 loop: CASSVRQDTEAFF. The CDR3 DNA follows: TGTGCCAGCAGCGTACGGCAAGACACTGAAGCTTTCTTT.

CDR3: CASSPSSYLTAGYTF. CDR3 bases: TGTGCCAGCAGTCCTTCAAGCTATCTTACGGCTGGCTACACCTTC. The chain uses TRBV6-6 and TRBJ1-2; D is ambiguous. This CDR3 is built from 15 residues. V dropped 5 bases and J dropped 7 bases, with 20 bases sitting between them. Germline V gene sequence: CDR1 MNHNY, CDR2 SVGAGI (reference sequence).

This clone occurred a few times. The chain uses TRBV10-3 and TRBJ1-2; no firm D call. The CDR3 totals 15 residues. The germline V gene has CDR1 ENHRY and CDR2 SYGVKD. V lost 3 bases to trimming and J lost 4 bases, with 15 bases between them. The CDR3 DNA reads TGTGCCATCAGTGAAATTGGTGGTTCTAGCTATGGCTACACCTTC. Amino acid sequence: CAISEIGGSSYGYTF.

The chain recombines TRBV29-1 with TRBJ2-3; the D gene is possibly TRBD2 (5 bases). Between the trimmed V and J ends, which lost 7 bases and 2 bases, there was a span of 13 bases. The length of the CDR3 is 13 residues. From germline, CDR1 is SQVTM and CDR2 ANQGSEA. CDR3 amino acids: CSALGLNTDTQYF. CDR3 sequence (DNA): TGCAGCGCCCTCGGACTCAACACAGATACGCAGTATTTT.

V and J are TRBV5-4 and TRBJ2-2; D may match TRBD1 or TRBD2 (5 bases each). CDR3 length: 20 residues. The germline V gene has CDR1 SGHNT and CDR2 YYREEE (reference sequence). V was clipped by 2 bases and J by 7 bases, with 30 bases between them. For the CDR3, the DNA is TGTGCCAGCAGCTTAGCGGCCGGGACCCCTCGATTCCGCGACATCGGGGAGCTGTTTTTT. Its protein is CASSLAAGTPRFRDIGELFF. Full variable domain (missing parts from reference TRBV5-4 and TRBJ2-2): ETGVTQSPTHLIKTRGQQVTLRCSSQSGHNTVSWYQQALGQGPQFIFQYYREEENGRGNFPPRFSGLQFPNYSSELNVNALELDDSALYLCASSLAAGTPRFRDIGELFFGEGSRLTVL.

The rearrangement links TRBV18 to TRBJ2-7; D may be TRBD2 (5 bases). The V and J ends lost 6 bases and 2 bases respectively, with 14 bases between them. The CDR3 loop spans 14 amino acids. The germline gives CDR1 KGHSH, CDR2 LQKENI. The DNA of the CDR3 is TGTGCCAGCTCGCAGCGGAGTGAAGCCTACGAGCAGTACTTC. This gives the protein CASSQRSEAYEQYF.

V gene TRBV29-1 combines with J gene TRBJ2-1, with D tentatively TRBD1 (6 bases). V was trimmed by 7 bases and J by 2 bases, leaving 9 bases between them. CDR3 length equals 12 residues. Germline V CDR1 and CDR2: SQVTM, ANQGSEA. CDR3 sequence (DNA): TGCAGCGCCAGGACAGCCTACAATGAGCAGTTCTTC. This encodes CSARTAYNEQFF.